The T cell receptor (beta chain) described here comes from a study of low-dose radiotherapy and immunotherapy resistance in tumors. The overall study: Per fraction, Cohort 1 was given 0.5 Gy every 2 weeks, for a total of 6.5 Gy. Individuals in Cohort 2 had 1 Gy per fraction every two weeks, adding up to 13 Gy over 26 weeks.

Specified time point: before trial treatment. Donors, who were enrolled in a single-arm phase I dose-escalation trial, received nivolumab, ipilimumab, aspirin, low-dose cyclophosphamide and low-dose radiotherapy. A remark on this clonotype: A far larger clone differs by one base, so this is likely a read error.

Alpha- and beta-chain coverage of first-strand cDNA came from TRAV- and TRBV-specific primers. With a constant-region primer and a V-primer adapter, TCRs were subjected to 20 to 25 PCR cycles of amplification. mRNA isolates were amplified via in vitro transcription. One entry per CDR3 protein, called by TCRdb with MiXCR from the reads. The table includes about 39,000 distinct CDR3 sequences, roughly 31% detected once. V was trimmed by 5 bases and J by 10 bases, leaving 15 bases between them. The CDR3 runs 13 residues. Germline lookup yields CDR1 SEHNR and CDR2 FQNEAQ (reference sequence). The gene calls are TRBV7-9 and TRBJ2-1; no firm D call. This clonotype was sampled from a male donor with gallbladder cancer. This sample comprised PBMCs, obtained before treatment. CDR3 sequence (DNA): TGTGCCAGCAGCCCTAGTACCGTCCACGAGCAGTTCTTC. Amino acids: CASSPSTVHEQFF. The whole variable domain, remainder taken from reference TRBV7-9 and TRBJ2-1, is DTGVSQNPRHKITKRGQNVTFRCDPISEHNRLYWYRQTLGQGPEFLTYFQNEAQLEKSRLLSDRFSAERPKGSFSTLEIQRTEQGDSAMYLCASSPSTVHEQFFGPGTRLTVL.